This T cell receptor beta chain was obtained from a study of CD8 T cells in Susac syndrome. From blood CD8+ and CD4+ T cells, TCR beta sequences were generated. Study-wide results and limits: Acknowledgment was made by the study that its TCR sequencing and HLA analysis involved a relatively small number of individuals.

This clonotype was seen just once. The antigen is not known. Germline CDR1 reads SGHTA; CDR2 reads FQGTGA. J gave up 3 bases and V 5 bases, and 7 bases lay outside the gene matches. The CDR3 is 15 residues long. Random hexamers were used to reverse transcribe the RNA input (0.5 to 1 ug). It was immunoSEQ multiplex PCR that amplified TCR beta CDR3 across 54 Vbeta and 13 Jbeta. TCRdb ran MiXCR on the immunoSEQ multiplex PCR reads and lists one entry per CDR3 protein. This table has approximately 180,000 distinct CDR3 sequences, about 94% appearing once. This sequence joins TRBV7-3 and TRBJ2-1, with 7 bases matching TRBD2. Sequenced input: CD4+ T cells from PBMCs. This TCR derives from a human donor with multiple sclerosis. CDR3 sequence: CASSISSGDYNEQFF. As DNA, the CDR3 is TGTGCCAGCAGCATATCCAGCGGGGACTACAATGAGCAGTTCTTC.